What follows describes a single T cell receptor beta chain. No antigen is known for it. No per-base quality is available; no much larger clone lies one base away. The data derive from a study of cytomegalovirus exposure and HLA in healthy donors (dated by TCRdb to about 2017). In the study overall: An earlier analysis of some 500 of the donors reported about 250 Gb of sequence data and 100 million to 130 million unique TCR beta sequences from approximately 180 million T cells. An early release that covered about 600 HLA-typed donors contained approximately 300 gigabases of sequencing data and around 85 million unique TCR sequences. Of the roughly 400 genotyped donors, about 80% fell in the genetic ancestry cluster associated with self-reported Caucasian donors. The study aimed to test whether cataloging public T cell receptors could reveal signatures of past pathogen exposure. Using immunosequencing, the study profiled T cell repertoires from some 670 subjects and related those repertoires to cytomegalovirus serostatus. Along with the roughly 670-subject first cohort, a separate validation cohort of over a hundred different subjects was used. To predict cytomegalovirus infection status, the study combined high-throughput TCR immunosequencing, statistical association of individual TCRs with disease status, and machine learning. A later analysis re-examined previously published TCR beta repertoires from hundreds of donors and added high-resolution HLA genotyping to investigate patterns of TCR occurrence. Rather than drawing on any new phenotypic data, the later analysis identified candidate immune exposures from TCR beta sequences and the way those sequences occurred across donors. In an earlier analysis of 550 to 700 of the donors, high-throughput TCR beta sequencing was used to judge whether each TCR beta V gene segment behaved as functional or pseudogenic. Donor age, sex, ethnicity and CMV serostatus were collected together with the repertoire data. A later genetic analysis took genome-wide SNP genotypes for about 55% of the roughly 670 donors and used that subset as a discovery cohort. All discovery cohort repertoires had been generated using a single sequencing platform. HLA typing covered class I and class II loci at four-digit resolution. The number of typed donors differed by locus: about 620-640 for A, B, C, DRB1 and DQB1; some 500 for DQA1; 606 for DPA1; and 400 to 480 for DPB1. Roughly 5 DR-DQ haplotypes were treated as single units for association and clustering because of strong linkage in the cohort. Across around 400 genotyped donors of the cohort, an average of about 220,000 unique TCR beta nucleotide sequences per donor were sequenced, and roughly 20% of those sequences were non-productive.

The cohort consisted of approximately 690 healthy bone marrow donors. All cohort members were sampled while nominally healthy, although unrecorded immune exposures were likely present. The donor tested CMV seronegative and was one of the 352 seronegative cohort members. A peripheral blood sample was provided by each donor, and peripheral blood mononuclear cells were used for TCR beta sequencing. Genomic DNA extraction from the blood cell samples was performed with the Qiagen DNeasy Blood Extraction Kit. Library method: the immunoSEQ multiplex PCR assay. For the multiplex PCR, a mixture combining 60 forward primers for TCR Vbeta segments and 13 reverse primers for TCR Jbeta segments was used. The CDR3 region of rearranged TCR beta genes was amplified from genomic DNA by a multiplex PCR assay. The Illumina HiSeq System was used to sequence the amplified TCR beta libraries as 87-base-pair reads. Regarding the original processing steps: A later analysis tallied around 87 million unique TCR beta chains across the 550 to 850 repertoires, and approximately 9.9 million of those chains were shared by two or more donors. A nearest-neighbor algorithm error-corrected the raw reads and collapsed the reads into unique sequences, merging closely related sequences to remove PCR and sequencing errors. To assign V, D and J gene segments, CDR3 sequences were aligned to IMGT reference sequences. For a sequence to be retained, a match of at least six nucleotides to both a V gene segment and a J gene segment was required. Rearrangements were called productive when the CDR3 lacked stop codons and stayed in frame with V and J; all others were non-productive. CDR3 was defined according to IMGT convention as the region running from the second conserved V-encoded cysteine to the conserved J-encoded phenylalanine. The earlier analysis of fewer than 700 of the donors excluded sequences that lacked an unambiguous match to a single V gene segment. In an earlier analysis of a few hundred of the donors, V segments were called functional above 56.7% productive rearrangements and were called segregating when the between-donor standard deviation exceeded 5%. A statistical classification framework was built to diagnose cytomegalovirus status from the catalog of TCR beta chain sequences. V and J gene assignment, in a later analysis, came from comparing TCR nucleotide sequences with IMGT/GENE-DB human TR gene sequences. Using the TCRdist pipeline, a later analysis assigned CDR3 sequences along with most-parsimonious VDJ recombination scenarios. In a later analysis, each TCR beta chain was defined by its CDR3 amino acid sequence together with its V-gene family, and reads lacking a unique V-gene family were excluded. In a later analysis, some 600 highly shared, low-generation-probability nucleotide sequences were removed to address suspected cross-contamination and a sequencing artifact. In a later analysis, a clonal expansion index for each public chain was calculated from normalized within-repertoire ranks of inferred template counts. In a later analysis, generation probabilities were computed using a VDJ recombination model fitted to out-of-frame rearrangements, and the results were checked against IGoR. In a later analysis, TCR-TCR, TCR-HLA and TCR-CMV co-occurrence was scored with hypergeometric tests, and a repertoire-size bias correction was applied to TCR pairs. A later analysis estimated false discovery rates by permuting HLA or CMV assignments 20 times. In a later analysis, co-occurring TCRs were grouped using DBSCAN, with TCRdist sequence similarity added in when clustering inside HLA-allele-positive subsets. Co-occurrence clustering excluded repertoires with fewer than 30,000 or more than 120,000 public chains, plus five with anomalous nucleotide sharing. TCRdb limited this immuneACCESS table to in-frame rearrangements with V and J called. A share of clones is missing; checked studies link under half to unresolved V genes, and the rest is unexplained. The DNA gave D and trimming, while V, J and clone size come from that table. The sample table records 150,000 to 200,000 clones; 75% to 90% of these occur just once. The leading ten clones occupy roughly 0.73% of the sample.

The investigation overall reported the following: Because HLA typing was missing for some donors at each locus, association tests included only the typed subset. A total of 150 or so TCR beta chains were listed by the study as associated with cytomegalovirus. V-gene and J-gene trimming of TCR beta chains was associated with a missense DCLRE1C variant in a later genetic analysis, and the association was replicated in an independent cohort. In an earlier analysis of about 540 of the donors, most TCR beta V segments were observed in productive rearrangements about 87% or about 30% of the time, broadly matching IMGT annotations. Presence/absence analyses assumed roughly uniform sequencing depth across donors, an assumption that may not hold. The classifier was reported to diagnose cytomegalovirus status with high specificity and sensitivity in both the original cohort and the validation cohort. CMV serostatus was the only immune exposure information available for the cohort. In a later analysis, most CMV-associated TCR beta chains were found to appear HLA-restricted, with HLA associations seemingly driven largely by CMV exposure. Specific HLA alleles were associated with some 15,000 TCR beta sequences at a false discovery rate of 0.05 in a later analysis. Most TCR sequences were observed very rarely across donors, whereas some public TCRs were present in many individuals. Assigning TCR associations to individual alleles was difficult when HLA alleles, especially DR and DQ, strongly co-occurred. Three of the identified cytomegalovirus-associated TCR beta chains were confirmed in vitro to be specific for cytomegalovirus antigens. Compared with the 666-donor mean, donors in an Asian-associated ancestry cluster had fewer N-insertions in productive TCRs, according to a later genetic analysis. Linkage disequilibrium might explain the correlated functional status among segregating V segments, but an unknown experimental factor could not be excluded. According to the authors, the approach could potentially be generalized to other disease states and immunological phenotypes. In this cohort, only TCR beta chains were sequenced, and detectable features were limited by the absence of alpha or paired-chain data. Some IMGT-functional V segments, including TRBV6-2 and TRBV6-3, could not be told apart with the 87-base-pair reads, so those segments were excluded. Because counts were too low, around 17 rarely observed V segments, including chromosome 9 orphons, were left out of the earlier analysis of some 600 of the donors. Several of the top co-occurrence clusters appeared to be linked to parvovirus B19, influenza, CMV and Epstein-Barr virus, according to a later analysis. In a later analysis, HLA-associated TCR beta chains were found to be more clonally expanded and to have lower generation probabilities than equally common non-associated chains. In a later analysis, TCR association rates were found to vary across HLA loci, with the most associated TCRs seen for DRB1 alleles and the fewest for HLA-C alleles. A cluster of highly shared sequence variants was judged likely to be a technical artifact of the sequencing pipeline. A further reported finding was that TCR beta sequences accurately predicted the HLA-A and HLA-B alleles for most subjects in the first cohort.

The CDR3 holds 16 amino acids from the cysteine to the phenylalanine. CDR3 DNA only is kept here, 48 bases in frame from base 1. From the germline V gene (reference sequence), CDR1 is SEHNR and CDR2 is FQNEAQ. V is shortened by 7 bases, J by 2 bases, and the region joining them spans 19 bases. The sequencing input was PBMCs. The sequence links TRBV7-9 to TRBJ2-3; the best D guess is TRBD2, with 7 bases matching. This TCR was sampled from a woman between 18 and 29 years old in good health and CMV-seronegative. The CDR3 protein: CASNRAGGGDTDTQYF. The nucleotide sequence is TGTGCCAGCAATAGGGCTGGAGGGGGGGACACAGATACGCAGTATTTT.